This T cell receptor (beta chain) was identified in a study of cytomegalovirus exposure and HLA in healthy donors. Study findings and constraints: Using a false discovery rate of 0.05, a later analysis showed that 16,951 TCR beta sequences were associated with HLA alleles. The Asian-associated ancestry cluster reportedly had fewer N-insertions than the approximately 610-donor mean in a later analysis.

As to this clone: Its antigen is unknown.

The CDR3 loop spans 18 amino acids. With 4 bases clipped from V and 5 bases from J, the junction kept 12 bases outside the gene matches. Germline V CDR1 and CDR2: SGHDN, FVKESK. This PCR relied on a set of 60 Vbeta primers and 13 Jbeta primers. Profiling relied on immunoSEQ multiplex PCR, and the TCRdb table lists in-frame clones only, not all of them. The data show about 180,000 clones, 80% seen once. The source of this sequence is a girl between 5 and 17 years old in good health and CMV-seropositive. Sequencing was carried out using PBMCs. The J gene is TRBJ1-4, the V gene TRBV14; 11 nucleotides agree with TRBD1. In DNA, the CDR3 is TGTGCCAGCAGCCGACTCCGGGACAGGGGGGGATCAAATGAAAAACTGTTTTTT. Amino acids: CASSRLRDRGGSNEKLFF.